This entry is about one T cell receptor (beta chain). The antigen is not known. CDR3 length equals 16 residues. Losses at the gene ends were 5 bases for V and 2 bases for J; bases not matched to a gene: 8. CDR1 and CDR2 (germline): SGHTA, FQGNSA. Sequenced by immunoSEQ multiplex PCR; TCRdb stores in-frame clones only, minus some. Of more than 140,000 clones detected, approximately 77% appear once; the ten largest clones hold about 29%. This specimen comes from a study of cytotoxic CD8 clonotypes in ibrutinib-treated CLL. As for the study in general: Response samples were obtained once patients had received a median around 12 months of treatment, range 6 to 36.

Study-wide results and limits: The public clonotypes identified were infrequent and showed contraction or stability on treatment.

This clonotype originated in a human donor with chronic lymphocytic leukemia. Sequencing was performed on PBMCs, taken after 12 months of ibrutinib treatment. The chain employs TRBV7-2 and TRBJ1-4; 7 nucleotides line up with TRBD1. The chain's CDR3 is CASSRRTGPTNEKLFF. The CDR3 nucleotides read TGTGCCAGCAGCCGACGGACAGGTCCCACTAATGAAAAACTGTTTTTT.